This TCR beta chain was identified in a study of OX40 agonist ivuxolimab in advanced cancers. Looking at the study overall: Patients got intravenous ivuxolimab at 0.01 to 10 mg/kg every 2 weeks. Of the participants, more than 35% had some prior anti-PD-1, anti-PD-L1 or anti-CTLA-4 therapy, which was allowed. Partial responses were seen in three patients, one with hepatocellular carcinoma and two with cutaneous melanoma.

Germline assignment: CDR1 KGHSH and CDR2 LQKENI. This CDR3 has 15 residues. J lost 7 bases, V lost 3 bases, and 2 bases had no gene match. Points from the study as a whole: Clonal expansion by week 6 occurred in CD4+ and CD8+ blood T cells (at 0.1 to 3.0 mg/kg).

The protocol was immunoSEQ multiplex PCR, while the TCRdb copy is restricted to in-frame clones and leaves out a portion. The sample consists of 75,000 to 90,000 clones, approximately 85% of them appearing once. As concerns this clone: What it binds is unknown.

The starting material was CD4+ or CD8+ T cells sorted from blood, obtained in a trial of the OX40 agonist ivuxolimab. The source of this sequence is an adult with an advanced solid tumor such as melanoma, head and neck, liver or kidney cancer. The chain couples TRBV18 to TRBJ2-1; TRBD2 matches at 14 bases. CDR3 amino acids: CASSPGLAGDNEQFF. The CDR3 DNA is TGTGCCAGCTCACCGGGACTAGCGGGGGATAATGAGCAGTTCTTC.